Given below is one T cell receptor (beta chain) in context. It has no known antigen specificity. Qualities for individual bases were not recorded, and no much larger clone is one base off. The library was produced with the immunoSEQ multiplex PCR assay. For the original study's pipeline: During preprocessing, nonproductive sequences were removed, along with CDR3s that did not begin with C, did not end with F or W, or were shorter than 7 amino acids. The MANAFEST web app identified antigen-specific clonotypes based on expansion compared with the reference and other culture wells. To be counted as positive, a clone had to show significant expansion compared with the reference culture, at an FDR below 0.05, in 2 of 3 replicate wells. A further requirement for positive clones was significant expansion compared with all other tandem wells, along with an odds ratio above 5. CDR3 homology was quantified as pairwise Levenshtein distance, calculated with the stringdist R package after three terminal residues were trimmed from each end. TCRdb's version of the immuneACCESS table is confined to in-frame rearrangements and falls short of the full clone set. An unresolved V gene accounts for under half of the shortfall where checked; the remainder is of unknown origin. That table gives V, J and clone size, and the DNA gave D and trimming. This sample lists about 22,000 clones; 55% to 75% were detected once. The ten largest clones add up to 15% to 20% of the sample.

CD4+ T cells from unexposed donors were collected before the COVID-19 pandemic (2011-2018). Following 10 days of culture, the EasySep CD4+ T cell isolation kit was used to isolate CD4+ T cells. As cell numbers permitted, CD4+ T cells from unexposed donors were tested for reactivity to SARS-CoV-2 S and N and to four common cold coronavirus spike pools. Each well held 1.5 million to 2 million PBMCs cultured in IMDM containing approximately 5.4% human AB serum and 10 IU/ml IL-2. Half of the culture medium was replaced with fresh IL-2-containing medium on days 3 and 7. In general, triplicate replicate wells were used for every peptide culture condition. Leukapheresis product for the unexposed donors was bought commercially. Ficoll-Paque PLUS gradient centrifugation was used to isolate PBMCs from leukapheresis product or whole blood. PBMCs were either cryopreserved at -140 degrees C or used fresh in the expansion assay. The QIAamp Micro DNA Kit was used to extract genomic DNA from the CD4+ T cells.

As encoded in the germline V gene (reference sequence), CDR1 is LNHDA while CDR2 is SQIVND. The CDR3 has 15 amino acids, counting the end cysteine and phenylalanine. Of all the DNA, just the CDR3 is kept, 45 bases in frame from base 1. Deletion took 2 bases off V and 1 base off J, with a span of 11 bases between the germline ends. This sample is drawn from a study of CD4 T cells in relation to SARS-CoV-2 and coronaviruses (dated by TCRdb to the early 2020s). For context, the study as a whole: In the ViraFEST assay, PBMCs were cultured with antigen for less than 12 days, after which TCR beta CDR3s were sequenced to identify clonal expansions specific to the antigen. The negative reference condition was either a culture with an HIV-1 Nef peptide pool or a culture with no peptide. Patient-derived lymphoblastoid cell lines were used to map the HLA restriction of shared crossreactive spike epitopes. The study assessed, at the TCR clonotype level, memory CD4+ T cell crossreactivity between SARS-CoV-2 and common cold coronavirus spike proteins. The Adaptive Biotechnologies TCR-sequencing kit was used for samples from three pre-COVID donors and for the naive versus memory experiments, whereas the other data were Illumina-based. A different, Illumina-based TCR-beta assay was used to sequence expansion assays from other donors in the study. General study outcomes and caveats: Pre-pandemic and post-infection samples were not both contributed by any donor, so tracing of the source of pre-existing responses was limited. The study was limited by small numbers of patients and tested TCRs. Since the crossreactivity analysis centred on spike protein, crossreactivity against other viral proteins was not assessed. Crossreactive clones showed significantly weaker SARS-CoV-2-driven expansion than monoreactive clones, consistent with antigenic imprinting. Memory CD4+ clonotypes crossrecognizing SARS-CoV-2 and at least one common cold coronavirus spike were found in 60% to 70% of donors.

This TCR was recovered from a human donor in good health. Sequencing was done on a sample of CD4+ T cells from PBMCs, cultured in vitro. The rearrangement joined TRBV19 to TRBJ2-5; the D gene is perhaps TRBD1, on 6 matching bases. In nucleotides, the sequence is TGTGCCAGTAGTATATGGGGACACCCCCAAGAGACCCAGTACTTC. Protein translation: CASSIWGHPQETQYF.